There are a few counts of the clone carrying this T cell receptor beta chain. Antigen specificity is unknown. The sample originates from a study of blood T cells in healthy people across ages. Germline trimming cut 6 bases from V and 7 bases from J; bases unmatched to any gene: 4. The V gene's germline CDR1 is MNHEY and CDR2 SMNVEV (reference sequence). The CDR3 runs 14 residues. Primers used in a second PCR of about 6 to 11 cycles were a sample-barcoded 5' primer and a J-beta primer mix. Via MiXCR, TCRdb re-called the 5' RACE reads, giving one row per CDR3 protein. The sample has 1.6 million or so distinct CDR3 sequences, about 31% seen once; the top ten hold roughly 12%. Study findings and constraints: Any conclusive comparison of naive versus antigen-experienced cells was prevented by using unsorted PBMCs. Both higher diversity and more naive CD4+ cells marked long-lived donors when set against aged donors. Diversity of TCR beta per million T cells declined in a roughly linear way with age.

The clonotype originates from a woman in her 30s in good health. V usage is TRBV27 and J usage is TRBJ2-1; TRBD2 agrees at 12 bases. The specimen was blood. The CDR3 coding sequence is TGTGCCAGCAGGCGACTAGCGGGAGTGAATGAGCAGTTCTTC. As protein: CASRRLAGVNEQFF.